This T cell receptor (beta chain) derives from a study of CXCR3-negative and CXCR3-positive naive CD8 T cells. The authors prepared UMI-labeled TRB cDNA libraries by 5' RACE. Reprocessing the 5' RACE reads, TCRdb reports a single entry for every CDR3 protein and omits DNA. Here the sample table reports about 45,000 distinct CDR3 sequences. Germline V gene lookup returns CDR1 MDHEN and CDR2 SYDVKM. CDR3 length equals 13 residues. This receptor was taken from a human donor in good health. Some clones in this sample may be carry-over from other donors' samples. The specimen was naive CXCR3- CD8+ T cells from blood. Regarding subset: CD45RO-CCR7+CD27+CD95- naive CD8+ T cells lacking CXCR3 (TNR3-). V usage is TRBV28 and J usage is TRBJ2-7; TCRdb proposes TRBD1, but this gene call is untestable without DNA. The CDR3 reads CASSRDMSSEQYF. Full variable domain (remainder filled in from reference TRBV28 and TRBJ2-7): DVKVTQSSRYLVKRTGEKVFLECVQDMDHENMFWYRQDPGLGLRLIYFSYDVKMKEKGDIPEGYSVSREKKERFSLILESASTNQTSMYLCASSRDMSSEQYFGPGTRLTVT.